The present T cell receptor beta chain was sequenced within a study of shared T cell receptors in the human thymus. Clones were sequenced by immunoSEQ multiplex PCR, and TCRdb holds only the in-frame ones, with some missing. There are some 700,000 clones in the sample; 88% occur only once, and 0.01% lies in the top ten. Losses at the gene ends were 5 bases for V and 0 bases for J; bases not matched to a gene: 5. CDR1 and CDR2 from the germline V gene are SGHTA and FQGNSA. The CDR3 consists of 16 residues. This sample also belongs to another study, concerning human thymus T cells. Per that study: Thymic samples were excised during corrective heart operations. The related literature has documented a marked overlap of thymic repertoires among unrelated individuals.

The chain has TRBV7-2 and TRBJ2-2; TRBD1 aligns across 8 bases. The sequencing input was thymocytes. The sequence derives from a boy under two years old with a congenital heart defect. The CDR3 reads CASSPKQGANTGELFF. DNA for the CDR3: TGTGCCAGCAGCCCAAAACAGGGGGCGAACACCGGGGAGCTGTTTTTT.